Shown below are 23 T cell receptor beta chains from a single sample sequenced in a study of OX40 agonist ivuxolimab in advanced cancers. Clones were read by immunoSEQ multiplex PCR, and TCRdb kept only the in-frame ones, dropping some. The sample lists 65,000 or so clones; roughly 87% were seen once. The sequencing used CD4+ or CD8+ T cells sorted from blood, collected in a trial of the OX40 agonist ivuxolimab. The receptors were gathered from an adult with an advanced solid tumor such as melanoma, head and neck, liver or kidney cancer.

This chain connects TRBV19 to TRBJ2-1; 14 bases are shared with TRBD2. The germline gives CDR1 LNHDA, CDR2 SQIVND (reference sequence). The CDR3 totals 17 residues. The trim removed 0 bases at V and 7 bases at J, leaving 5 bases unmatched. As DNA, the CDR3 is TGTGCCAGTAGTATAGAGGGACTAGCGGGAGTTCGGAATGAGCAGTTCTTC. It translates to CASSIEGLAGVRNEQFF. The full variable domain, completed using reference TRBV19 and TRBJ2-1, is DGGITQSPKYLFRKEGQNVTLSCEQNLNHDAMYWYRQDPGQGLRLIYYSQIVNDFQKGDIAEGYSVSREKKESFPLTVTSAQKNPTAFYLCASSIEGLAGVRNEQFFGPGTRLTVL.

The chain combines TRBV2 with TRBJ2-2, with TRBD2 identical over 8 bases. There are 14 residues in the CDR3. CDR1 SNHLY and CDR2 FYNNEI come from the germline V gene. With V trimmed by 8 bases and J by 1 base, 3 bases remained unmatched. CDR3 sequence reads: CASELAENTGELFF. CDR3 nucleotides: TGTGCCAGCGAACTAGCGGAGAACACCGGGGAGCTGTTTTTT.

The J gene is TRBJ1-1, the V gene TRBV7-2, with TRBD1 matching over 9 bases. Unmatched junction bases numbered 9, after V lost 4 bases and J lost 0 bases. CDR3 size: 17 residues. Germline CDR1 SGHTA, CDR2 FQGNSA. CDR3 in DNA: TGTGCCAGCAGCTCTTACCCGGGACAGGGTTTGAACACTGAAGCTTTCTTT. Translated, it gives CASSSYPGQGLNTEAFF. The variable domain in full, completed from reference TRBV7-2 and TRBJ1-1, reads GAGVSQSPSNKVTEKGKDVELRCDPISGHTALYWYRQSLGQGLEFLIYFQGNSAPDKSGLPSDRFSAERTGGSVSTLTIQRTQQEDSAVYLCASSSYPGQGLNTEAFFGQGTRLTVV.

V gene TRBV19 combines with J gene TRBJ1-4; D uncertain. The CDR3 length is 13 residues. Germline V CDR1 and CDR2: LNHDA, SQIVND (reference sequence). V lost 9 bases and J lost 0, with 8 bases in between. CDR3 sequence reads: CASSFATNEKLFF. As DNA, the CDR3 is TGTGCCAGCTCCTTTGCAACTAATGAAAAACTGTTTTTT.

CDR3 bases: TGTGCCAGCAGCCCTGGACGCAATCAGCCCCAGCATTTT. Protein sequence: CASSPGRNQPQHF. This rearrangement joins TRBV7-2 to TRBJ1-5; D not resolved. This CDR3 has 13 residues. CDR1 is SGHTA and CDR2 is FQGNSA in the germline V gene. V was pared by 5 bases and J by 2 bases, with 7 bases between.

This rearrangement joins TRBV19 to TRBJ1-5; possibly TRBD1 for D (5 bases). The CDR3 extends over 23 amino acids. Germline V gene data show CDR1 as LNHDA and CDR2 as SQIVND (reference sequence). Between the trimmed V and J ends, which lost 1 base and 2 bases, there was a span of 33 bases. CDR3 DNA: TGTGCCAGTAGTATAGTATCCTACTTAGGCAGGGAGGGTATAAGGGTCGGCAATCAGCCCCAGCATTTT. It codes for CASSIVSYLGREGIRVGNQPQHF.

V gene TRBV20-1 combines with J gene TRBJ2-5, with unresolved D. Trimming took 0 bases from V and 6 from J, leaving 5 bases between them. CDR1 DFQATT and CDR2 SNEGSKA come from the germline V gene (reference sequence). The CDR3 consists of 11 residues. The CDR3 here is CSARDRKTQYF. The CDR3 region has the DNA TGCAGTGCTAGAGATCGAAAGACCCAGTACTTC.

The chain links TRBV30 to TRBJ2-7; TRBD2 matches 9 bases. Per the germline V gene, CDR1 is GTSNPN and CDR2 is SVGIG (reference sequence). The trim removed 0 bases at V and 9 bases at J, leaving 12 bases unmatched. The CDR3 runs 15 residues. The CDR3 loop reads CAWSVDRASGTTQYF. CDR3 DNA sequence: TGTGCCTGGAGTGTAGATCGGGCTAGCGGGACCACGCAGTACTTC.

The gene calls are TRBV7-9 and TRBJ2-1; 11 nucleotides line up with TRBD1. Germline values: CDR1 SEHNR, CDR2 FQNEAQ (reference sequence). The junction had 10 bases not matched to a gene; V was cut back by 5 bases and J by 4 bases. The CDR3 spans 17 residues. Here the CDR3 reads CASSPPRTGGAYNEQFF. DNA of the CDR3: TGTGCCAGCAGCCCTCCCCGGACAGGGGGCGCGTACAATGAGCAGTTCTTC. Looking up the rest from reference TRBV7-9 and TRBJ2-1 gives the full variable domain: DTGVSQNPRHKITKRGQNVTFRCDPISEHNRLYWYRQTLGQGPEFLTYFQNEAQLEKSRLLSDRFSAERPKGSFSTLEIQRTEQGDSAMYLCASSPPRTGGAYNEQFFGPGTRLTVL.

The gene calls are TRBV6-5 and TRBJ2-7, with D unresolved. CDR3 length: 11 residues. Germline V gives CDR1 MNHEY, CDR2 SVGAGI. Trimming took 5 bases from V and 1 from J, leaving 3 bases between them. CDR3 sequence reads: CASSESYEQYF. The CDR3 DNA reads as TGTGCCAGCAGTGAGTCCTACGAGCAGTACTTC.

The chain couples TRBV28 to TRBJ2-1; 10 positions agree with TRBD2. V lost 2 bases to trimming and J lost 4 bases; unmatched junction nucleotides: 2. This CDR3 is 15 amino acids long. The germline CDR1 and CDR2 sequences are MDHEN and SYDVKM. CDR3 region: CASSLGLAVYNEQFF. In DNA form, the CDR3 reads TGTGCCAGCAGTTTAGGACTAGCGGTATACAATGAGCAGTTCTTC.

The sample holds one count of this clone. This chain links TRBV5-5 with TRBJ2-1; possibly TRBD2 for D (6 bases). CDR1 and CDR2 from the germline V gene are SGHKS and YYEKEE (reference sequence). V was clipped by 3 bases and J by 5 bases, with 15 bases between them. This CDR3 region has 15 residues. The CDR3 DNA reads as TGTGCCAGCAGCTGGGGGGTTCGGAGTGACAATGAGCAGTTCTTC. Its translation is CASSWGVRSDNEQFF.

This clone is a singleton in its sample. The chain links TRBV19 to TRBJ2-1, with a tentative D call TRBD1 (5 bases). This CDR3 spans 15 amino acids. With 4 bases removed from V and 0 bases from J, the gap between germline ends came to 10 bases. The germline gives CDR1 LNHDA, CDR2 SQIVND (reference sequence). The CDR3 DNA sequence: TGTGCCAGTAGTAAACAGGTTGACTCCTACAATGAGCAGTTCTTC. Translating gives CASSKQVDSYNEQFF.

CDR3 sequence: CASSSDPREGEKLFF. In DNA, the CDR3 is TGTGCCAGCAGCTCAGACCCGCGAGAGGGTGAAAAACTGTTTTTT. The chain combines TRBV5-8 with TRBJ1-4, with unresolved D. The V end was cut by 3 bases, the J end by 7 bases, with 16 bases between. The CDR3 runs to 15 residues. Germline V CDR1 and CDR2: SGHTS, YDEGEE. Full variable domain (remainder filled in from reference TRBV5-8 and TRBJ1-4): EAGVTQSPTHLIKTRGQQATLRCSPISGHTSVYWYQQALGLGLQFLLWYDEGEERNRGNFPPRFSGRQFPNYSSELNVNALELEDSALYLCASSSDPREGEKLFFGSGTQLSVL.

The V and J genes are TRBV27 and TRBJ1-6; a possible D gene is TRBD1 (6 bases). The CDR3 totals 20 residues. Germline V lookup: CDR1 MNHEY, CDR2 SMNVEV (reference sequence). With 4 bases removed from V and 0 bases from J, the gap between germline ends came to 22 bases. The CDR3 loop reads CASSYYRDTILSSYNSPLHF. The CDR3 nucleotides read TGTGCCAGCAGTTACTACCGGGACACGATCCTTAGCTCCTATAATTCACCCCTCCACTTT.

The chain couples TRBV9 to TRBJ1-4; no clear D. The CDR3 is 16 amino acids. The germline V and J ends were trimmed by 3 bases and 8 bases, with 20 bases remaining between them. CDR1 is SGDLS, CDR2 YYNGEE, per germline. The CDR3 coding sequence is TGTGCCAGCAGCGCGGGGTGGGGAGGCTGGAAGGAAAAACTGTTTTTT. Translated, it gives CASSAGWGGWKEKLFF.

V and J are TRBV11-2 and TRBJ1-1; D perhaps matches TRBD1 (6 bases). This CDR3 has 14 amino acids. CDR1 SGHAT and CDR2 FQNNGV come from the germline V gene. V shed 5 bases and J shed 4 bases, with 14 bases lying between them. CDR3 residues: CASSPTNRVTEAFF. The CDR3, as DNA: TGTGCCAGCAGCCCAACAAACAGGGTCACTGAAGCTTTCTTT.

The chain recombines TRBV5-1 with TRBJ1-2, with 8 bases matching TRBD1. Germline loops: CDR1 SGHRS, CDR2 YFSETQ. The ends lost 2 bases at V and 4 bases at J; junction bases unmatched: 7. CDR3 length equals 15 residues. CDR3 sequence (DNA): TGCGCCAGCAGCTTAGGACAGGGAGGCGTCTATGGCTACACCTTC. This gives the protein CASSLGQGGVYGYTF.

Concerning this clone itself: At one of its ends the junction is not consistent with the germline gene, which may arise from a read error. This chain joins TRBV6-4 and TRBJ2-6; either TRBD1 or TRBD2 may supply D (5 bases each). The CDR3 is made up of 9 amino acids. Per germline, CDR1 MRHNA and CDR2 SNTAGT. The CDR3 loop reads CASSRDGGF. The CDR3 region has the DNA TGTGCCAGCAGCAGGGACGGTGGGTTC.

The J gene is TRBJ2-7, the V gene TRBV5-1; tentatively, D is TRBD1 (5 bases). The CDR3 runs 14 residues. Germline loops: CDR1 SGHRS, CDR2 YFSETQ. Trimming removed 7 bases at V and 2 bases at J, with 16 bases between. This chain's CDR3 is CASSTIDSTYEQYF. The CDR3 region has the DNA TGCGCCAGCTCGACCATTGACAGTACCTACGAGCAGTACTTC.

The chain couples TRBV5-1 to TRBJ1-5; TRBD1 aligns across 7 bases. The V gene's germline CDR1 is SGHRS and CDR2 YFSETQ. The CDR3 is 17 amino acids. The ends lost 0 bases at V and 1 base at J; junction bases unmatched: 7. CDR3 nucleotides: TGCGCCAGCAGCTTGGTCCCCACAGGGGACAGCAATCAGCCCCAGCATTTT. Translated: CASSLVPTGDSNQPQHF.

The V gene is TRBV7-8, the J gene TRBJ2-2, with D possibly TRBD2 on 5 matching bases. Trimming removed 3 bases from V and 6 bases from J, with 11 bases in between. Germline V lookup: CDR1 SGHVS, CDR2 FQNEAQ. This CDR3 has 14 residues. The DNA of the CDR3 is TGTGCCAGCAGCTTCACGGGGTCCCCCGGGGAGCTGTTTTTT. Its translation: CASSFTGSPGELFF. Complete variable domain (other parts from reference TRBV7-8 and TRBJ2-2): GAGVSQSPRYKVAKRGQDVALRCDPISGHVSLFWYQQALGQGPEFLTYFQNEAQLDKSGLPSDRFFAERPEGSVSTLKIQRTQQEDSAVYLCASSFTGSPGELFFGEGSRLTVL.

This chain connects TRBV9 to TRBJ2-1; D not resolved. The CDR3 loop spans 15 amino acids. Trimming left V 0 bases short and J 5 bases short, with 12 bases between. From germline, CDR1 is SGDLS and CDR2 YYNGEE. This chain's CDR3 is CASSVGPDPNNEQFF. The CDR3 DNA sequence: TGTGCCAGCAGCGTAGGGCCCGATCCTAACAATGAGCAGTTCTTC. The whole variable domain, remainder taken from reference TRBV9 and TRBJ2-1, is DSGVTQTPKHLITATGQRVTLRCSPRSGDLSVYWYQQSLDQGLQFLIQYYNGEERAKGNILERFSAQQFPDLHSELNLSSLELGDSALYFCASSVGPDPNNEQFFGPGTRLTVL.